This T cell receptor beta chain was retrieved from a study of blood T cell repertoires in COVID-19. Sequenced by immunoSEQ multiplex PCR; TCRdb stores in-frame clones only, minus some. The repertoire consists of under 250,000 clones, with about 86% occurring once and the leading ten covering 5.5% to 8%. The TCR was taken from a man aged 60-69 years with acute or convalescent COVID-19. Input material: peripheral blood.

The CDR3 DNA reads as TGTGCCAGCAGTACCAGACTAGCGGGAGCTCTAGGCAATGAGCAGTTCTTC. The encoded protein is CASSTRLAGALGNEQFF. The rearrangement uses TRBV6-2 or TRBV6-3 and TRBJ2-1; 12 bases agree with TRBD2. The CDR3 extends over 17 amino acids. Germline V lookup: CDR1 MNHEY, CDR2 SVGEGT. Losses at the gene ends were 5 bases for V and 6 bases for J; bases not matched to a gene: 11.